This passage covers 25 T cell receptor beta chains from one sample sequenced in a study of cytotoxic CD8 clonotypes in ibrutinib-treated CLL. The protocol was immunoSEQ multiplex PCR, while the TCRdb copy is restricted to in-frame clones and leaves out a portion. This sample has around 26,000 clones, with over 65% found just once. Sequences were derived from PBMCs, sampled after 12 months of ibrutinib treatment. All receptors come from a human donor with chronic lymphocytic leukemia.

This chain joins TRBV4-1 and TRBJ1-1; D call uncertain. CDR1 MGHRA and CDR2 YSYEKL come from the germline V gene. The CDR3 consists of 15 residues. V lost 0 bases to trimming and J lost 6 bases, with 14 bases between them. Here the CDR3 DNA reads TGCGCCAGCAGCCAAGAAGGATTTCGCGCGGCTGAAGCTTTCTTT. Translated, it gives CASSQEGFRAAEAFF.

J is TRBJ1-2 and V is TRBV7-9; D gene ambiguous. Germline assignment: CDR1 SEHNR and CDR2 FQNEAQ (reference sequence). Trimming took off 5 bases at V and 8 bases at J, with 15 bases between the two ends. This CDR3 is 13 amino acids long. CDR3 DNA sequence: TGTGCCAGCAGCCCCGTAAGCCACGAGGGCTACACCTTC. Its protein product is CASSPVSHEGYTF.

The chain has TRBV7-6 and TRBJ2-5; 12 bases match TRBD1. Unmatched junction bases numbered 7, after V lost 2 bases and J lost 3 bases. The CDR3 spans 17 residues. The V gene's germline CDR1 is SGHVS and CDR2 FNYEAQ. CDR3 residues: CASSLKVGQGAEETQYF. CDR3 in DNA: TGTGCCAGCAGCTTAAAGGTGGGACAGGGGGCGGAAGAGACCCAGTACTTC.

The V gene is TRBV5-1, the J gene TRBJ1-2; 7 bases line up with TRBD1. Germline V gene sequence: CDR1 SGHRS, CDR2 YFSETQ. The CDR3 contains 14 residues. The V and J ends lost 0 bases and 6 bases, in that order; junction bases with no gene match: 5. The CDR3 nucleotides read TGCGCCAGCAGCTTGGCTACTACAGGGGATGGCTACACCTTC. Protein: CASSLATTGDGYTF.

The chain is built from TRBV21-1 and TRBJ2-1; the tabulated D call, TRBD1, remains unverified against the DNA. TRBV21-1 is a documented pseudogene. The CDR3 extends over 12 amino acids. Here the CDR3 reads CQWGHISDEQFF. The CDR3 DNA sequence: TGTCAGTGGGGGCACATTTCCGATGAGCAGTTCTTC.

The table lists this clone with a few counts. This may arise from a read error, as a much more abundant clone is one base away. Other nucleotide sequences from this sample produce the same CDR3. The chain recombines TRBV5-6 with TRBJ2-5; a possible D gene is TRBD2 (7 bases). The V gene lost 0 bases and the J gene lost 4 bases, with 13 bases spanning the gap. The CDR3 covers 15 residues. Per the germline V gene, CDR1 is SGHDT and CDR2 is YYEEEE. As DNA, the CDR3 is TGTGCCAGCAGCTTGGTAGCGAGGGGGGGAGAGACCCAGTACTTC. This translates into CASSLVARGGETQYF. The full variable domain, in which reference TRBV5-6 and TRBJ2-5 provide the parts outside the CDR3, is DAGVTQSPTHLIKTRGQQVTLRCSPKSGHDTVSWYQQALGQGPQFIFQYYEEEERQRGNFPDRFSGHQFPNYSSELNVNALLLGDSALYLCASSLVARGGETQYFGPGTRLLVL.

This clone has only a few counts. The J gene is TRBJ1-1, the V gene TRBV7-9; 9 bases are shared with TRBD1. Germline trimming cut 5 bases from V and 4 bases from J; bases unmatched to any gene: 5. Germline CDR1 is SEHNR and CDR2 is FQNEAQ (reference sequence). CDR3 length: 14 residues. This CDR3 is CASSTRQGGTEAFF. CDR3 nucleotide sequence: TGTGCCAGCAGCACAAGACAGGGGGGCACTGAAGCTTTCTTT.

The chain carries TRBV5-8 and TRBJ1-6, with D hard to call. The CDR3 sequence is 12 residues long. V was cut by 2 bases and J by 11 bases, with 8 bases left in between. From germline, CDR1 is SGHTS and CDR2 YDEGEE. The chain's CDR3 is CASSFPGAPLHF. Here the CDR3 DNA reads TGTGCCAGCAGCTTTCCAGGAGCACCCCTCCACTTT.

V gene TRBV7-9 combines with J gene TRBJ2-1; D is ambiguous. The V and J ends lost 4 bases and 10 bases respectively, with 8 bases between them. Germline CDR1 and CDR2: SEHNR and FQNEAQ (reference sequence). The CDR3 is 11 amino acids. CDR3 DNA: TGTGCCAGCAGCTCTCGTGGAGAGCAGTTCTTC. This sequence encodes CASSSRGEQFF.

The V call is TRBV7-2, the J call TRBJ1-1; weak D call: TRBD1 (5 bases). Trimming left V 1 base short and J 5 bases short, with 11 bases between. The CDR3 spans 14 residues. Germline CDR1 SGHTA, CDR2 FQGNSA. Here the CDR3 DNA reads TGTGCCAGCAGCTTAGTAGTAGGGGTGACTGAAGCTTTCTTT. It encodes CASSLVVGVTEAFF.

The sample holds one count of this clone. CDR3: CASSLGTFEAFF. The DNA of the CDR3 is TGTGCCAGCAGCTTAGGGACTTTTGAAGCTTTCTTT. This chain joins TRBV7-9 and TRBJ1-1; D gene uncertain. Deletions cut 1 base from V and 7 bases from J, with 7 bases between. Per germline, CDR1 SEHNR and CDR2 FQNEAQ (reference sequence). There are 12 residues in the CDR3.

This chain links TRBV28 with TRBJ1-2, with D possibly being TRBD1 (6 bases). Trimming pared 5 bases from V and 0 bases from J, leaving 16 bases between. Germline CDR1 and CDR2: MDHEN and SYDVKM. The CDR3 is 16 residues long. This CDR3 reads CASSPSGQQTNYGYTF. The CDR3 bases are TGTGCCAGCAGTCCCAGTGGACAGCAAACTAACTATGGCTACACCTTC.

This clone appeared a few times. The chain combines TRBV2 with TRBJ1-5, with D maybe TRBD1 (6 bases). This CDR3 is built from 13 residues. CDR1 and CDR2 (germline): SNHLY, FYNNEI. Trimming removed 7 bases from V and 4 bases from J, with 11 bases in between. CDR3 DNA sequence: TGTGCCAGCAAGGGACAAGTAAATCAGCCCCAGCATTTT. Translating gives CASKGQVNQPQHF.

The V call is TRBV11-3, the J call TRBJ2-2, with TRBD2 matching 8 bases. The V gene end was trimmed by 6 bases and the J gene end by 3 bases; junction bases not matched to a gene: 3. This CDR3 contains 14 residues. Germline CDR1 is SGHNT and CDR2 is YENEEA. CDR3 sequence: CASSPGGHTGELFF. The CDR3 DNA reads as TGTGCCAGCAGTCCGGGGGGGCACACCGGGGAGCTGTTTTTT.

This clone was recorded once. The chain couples TRBV2 to TRBJ1-1; D may be TRBD1 (5 bases). This CDR3 region has 13 residues. V shed 6 bases and J shed 9 bases, with 17 bases lying between them. Looked up from germline, CDR1 is SNHLY and CDR2 is FYNNEI. The CDR3 bases are TGTGCCAGCAGCCCTGCAGGAGGGACGCAAGCTTTCTTT. It yields the protein CASSPAGGTQAFF.

The V call is TRBV5-6, the J call TRBJ1-2, with D unresolved. This CDR3 spans 13 amino acids. The germline V gene encodes CDR1 SGHDT and CDR2 YYEEEE. V shed 2 bases and J shed 6 bases, with 11 bases lying between them. CDR3 nucleotide sequence: TGTGCCAGCAGCTTAGGGCAGGCCCATGGCTACACCTTC. Residues: CASSLGQAHGYTF.

This clone was counted ten times or more. The CDR3 DNA is TGCGCCAGCAGTGCAGGTCTGGACGAGCAGTACTTC. It codes for CASSAGLDEQYF. This chain uses TRBV5-1 with TRBJ2-7, with D hard to call. Germline V gives CDR1 SGHRS, CDR2 YFSETQ. The CDR3 runs to 12 residues. V lost 5 bases, J lost 5 bases, and 11 bases lay in between.

The chain recombines TRBV10-2 with TRBJ2-7; D gene uncertain. Germline V gives CDR1 WSHSY, CDR2 SAAADI. V was pared by 6 bases and J by 5 bases, with 17 bases between. The CDR3 runs to 14 residues. The CDR3 DNA reads TGCGCCAGCAGGGTGGCAGGTACTTCCGACGAGCAGTACTTC. It is translated as CASRVAGTSDEQYF.

DNA of the CDR3: TGTGCCAGCAGCCAAGATCGGATCCAGCTCGGCACTAACTATGGCTACACCTTC. Protein product: CASSQDRIQLGTNYGYTF. This chain connects TRBV4-2 to TRBJ1-2; the D is unclear. The germline V gene encodes CDR1 LGHNA and CDR2 YNFKEQ. Between the trimmed V and J ends, which lost 0 bases and 0 bases, there was a span of 17 bases. The length of the CDR3 is 18 residues.

J is TRBJ1-1 and V is TRBV27; no reliable D call. Trimming shortened V by 3 bases and J by 1 base, and 6 bases separated the two germline ends. The CDR3 is 13 residues long. CDR1 is MNHEY and CDR2 is SMNVEV in the germline V gene (reference sequence). Here the CDR3 DNA reads TGTGCCAGCAGTTTGGTGGAGAACACTGAAGCTTTCTTT. Its protein is CASSLVENTEAFF.

This sequence joins TRBV7-8 and TRBJ2-2, with D unresolved. This CDR3 has 15 amino acids. Germline CDR1 SGHVS, CDR2 FQNEAQ. Trimming cost V 7 bases and J 8 bases, with 20 bases left between them. The CDR3: CASINTAGPRGELFF. The DNA of the CDR3 is TGTGCCAGCATCAACACGGCAGGCCCCAGAGGGGAGCTGTTTTTT.

This chain joins TRBV4-3 and TRBJ1-1, with D perhaps matching TRBD1 (6 bases). CDR1 is LGHNA and CDR2 is YSLEER in the germline V gene. Trimming left V 4 bases short and J 7 bases short, with 13 bases between. The CDR3 loop spans 13 amino acids. The CDR3 spells CASSPLRGGEAFF. CDR3 DNA sequence: TGCGCCAGCAGCCCGCTGAGGGGGGGTGAAGCTTTCTTT.

This clone was observed a single time. In DNA form, the CDR3 reads TGTGCCAGCAGCCCCCGGAGGGACGAGCAGTACTTC. This translates into CASSPRRDEQYF. The chain combines TRBV7-9 with TRBJ2-7; the D gene is possibly TRBD2 (6 bases). Trimming took 5 bases from V and 5 from J, leaving 10 bases between them. The CDR3 consists of 12 residues. From germline, CDR1 is SEHNR and CDR2 FQNEAQ (reference sequence).

In this sample, this clone turned up a few times. The chain carries TRBV30 and TRBJ2-5; D unclear. Germline CDR1 and CDR2: GTSNPN and SVGIG (reference sequence). The CDR3 covers 14 residues. V was clipped by 1 base and J by 5 bases, with 14 bases between them. The CDR3 DNA reads as TGTGCCTGGAGTGGCAACACTCCCCAGGAGACCCAGTACTTC. Protein product: CAWSGNTPQETQYF.

V gene TRBV12-5 combines with J gene TRBJ1-1; D is uncertain. This CDR3 region has 17 residues. Germline V lookup: CDR1 LGHNT, CDR2 FRNRAP. Trimming shortened V by 0 bases and J by 3 bases, and 17 bases separated the two germline ends. The CDR3 spells CASGLVLGRRWDTEAFF. The CDR3 DNA follows: TGTGCTAGTGGTTTGGTACTGGGCAGGAGGTGGGACACTGAAGCTTTCTTT.